In this sample, the clone carrying this T cell receptor beta chain turned up a few times. Its target is not known. From germline, CDR1 is SGHAT and CDR2 FQNNGV. Trimming took off 1 base at V and 9 bases at J, with 13 bases between the two ends. There are 14 residues in the CDR3. This entry belongs to a study of cytomegalovirus exposure and HLA in healthy donors. Whole-study results and caveats: Later analysis found that TCR beta chains associated with HLA were more clonally expanded than other, equally common chains.

The PCR had 60 Vbeta and 13 Jbeta primers. Assay used: immunoSEQ multiplex PCR; TCRdb lists only in-frame clones, some missing. The sample gives tens of thousands of clones, 80% to 90% of which show up once; about an eighth is in the top ten. The receptor was derived from a woman aged 25 to 39 in good health and CMV-seropositive. The specimen sequenced was PBMCs. The chain joins TRBV11-2 to TRBJ2-1, with D perhaps matching TRBD1 (8 bases). The chain's CDR3 is CASSLGQGRGEQFF. DNA of the CDR3: TGTGCCAGCAGCTTAGGACAGGGGAGGGGTGAGCAGTTCTTC.